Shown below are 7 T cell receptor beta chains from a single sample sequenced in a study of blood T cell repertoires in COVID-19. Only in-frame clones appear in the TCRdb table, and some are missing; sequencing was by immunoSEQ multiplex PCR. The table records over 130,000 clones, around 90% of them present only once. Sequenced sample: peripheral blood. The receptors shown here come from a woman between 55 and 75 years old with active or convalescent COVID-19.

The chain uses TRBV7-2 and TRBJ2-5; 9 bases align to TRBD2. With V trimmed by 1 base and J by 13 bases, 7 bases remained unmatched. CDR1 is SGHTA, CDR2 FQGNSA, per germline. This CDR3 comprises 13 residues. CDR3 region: CASSLGLAGMMYF. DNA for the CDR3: TGTGCCAGCAGCTTAGGCCTAGCGGGAATGATGTACTTC.

The chain's CDR3 is CASSQPQGLPETQYF. CDR3 nucleotide sequence: TGTGCCAGCAGCCAACCCCAGGGCCTCCCCGAGACCCAGTACTTC. The chain is built from TRBV3-1 (or the pseudogene TRBV3-2) and TRBJ2-5; TRBD1 might be the D (5 bases). CDR1 LGHDT and CDR2 YNNKEL come from the germline V gene (reference sequence). The CDR3 has 15 amino acids. V was trimmed by 2 bases and J by 5 bases, leaving 15 bases between them.

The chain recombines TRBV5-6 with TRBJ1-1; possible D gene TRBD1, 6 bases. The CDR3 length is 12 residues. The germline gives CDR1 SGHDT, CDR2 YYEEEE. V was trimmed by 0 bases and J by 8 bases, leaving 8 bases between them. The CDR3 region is CASSLVQGEAFF. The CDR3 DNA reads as TGTGCCAGCAGCTTGGTGCAGGGGGAAGCTTTCTTT.

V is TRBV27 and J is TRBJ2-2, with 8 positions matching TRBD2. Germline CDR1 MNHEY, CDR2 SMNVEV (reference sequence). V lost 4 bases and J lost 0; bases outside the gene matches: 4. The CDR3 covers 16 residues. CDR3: CASSSVGGANTGELFF. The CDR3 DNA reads TGTGCCAGCAGTTCCGTCGGGGGGGCGAACACCGGGGAGCTGTTTTTT.

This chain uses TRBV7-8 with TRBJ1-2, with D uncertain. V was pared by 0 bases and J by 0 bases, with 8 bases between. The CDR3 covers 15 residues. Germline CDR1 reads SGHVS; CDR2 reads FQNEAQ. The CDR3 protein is CASSLARETNYGYTF. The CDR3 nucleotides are TGTGCCAGCAGCTTAGCGCGGGAAACTAACTATGGCTACACCTTC.

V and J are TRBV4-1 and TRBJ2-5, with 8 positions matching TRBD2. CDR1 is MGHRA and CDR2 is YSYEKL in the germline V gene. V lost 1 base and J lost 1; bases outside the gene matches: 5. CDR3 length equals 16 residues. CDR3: CASSQVAGRVQETQYF. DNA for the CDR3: TGCGCCAGCAGCCAAGTAGCGGGGCGGGTCCAAGAGACCCAGTACTTC.

The CDR3 is CASGRGQGLSEQYF. CDR3 in DNA: TGTGCCAGCGGTAGGGGGCAGGGTCTCTCCGAGCAGTACTTC. The rearrangement joins TRBV27 to TRBJ2-7; TRBD1 matches at 7 bases. This CDR3 comprises 14 residues. In germline, CDR1 is MNHEY, CDR2 SMNVEV (reference sequence). Trimming cost V 8 bases and J 6 bases; bases outside gene matches: 13.